This section outlines one TCR beta chain sequence together with its context. The protocol was immunoSEQ multiplex PCR, while the TCRdb copy is restricted to in-frame clones and leaves out a portion. The sample holds 80,000 or so clones; about 94% are singletons and the top ten take under 0.4%. The data were taken from a study of technical replicates of blood from several donors. The TCR sequence derives from a human donor in good health. Source material: T cells isolated from PBMCs.

In nucleotides, the CDR3 is TGCGCCAGCAGCTTGGACACCTACGAGCAGTACTTC. It translates to CASSLDTYEQYF. The V and J genes are TRBV5-1 and TRBJ2-7, with D hard to call. Germline CDR1 and CDR2: SGHRS and YFSETQ. V gave up 0 bases and J gave up 2 bases, with 3 bases separating them. CDR3 length: 12 residues.